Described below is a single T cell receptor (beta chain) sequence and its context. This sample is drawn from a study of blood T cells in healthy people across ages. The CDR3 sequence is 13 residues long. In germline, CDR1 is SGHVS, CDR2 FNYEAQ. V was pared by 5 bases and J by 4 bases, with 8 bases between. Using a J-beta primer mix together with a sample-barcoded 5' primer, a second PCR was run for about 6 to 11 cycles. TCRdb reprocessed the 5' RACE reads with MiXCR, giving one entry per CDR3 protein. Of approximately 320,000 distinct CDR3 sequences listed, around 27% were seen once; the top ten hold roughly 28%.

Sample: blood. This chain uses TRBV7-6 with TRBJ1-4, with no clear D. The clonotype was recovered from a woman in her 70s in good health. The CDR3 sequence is CASSPSVNEKLFF. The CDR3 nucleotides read TGTGCCAGCAGCCCCTCGGTTAATGAAAAACTGTTTTTT. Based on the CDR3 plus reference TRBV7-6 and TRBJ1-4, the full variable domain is GAGVSQSPRYKVTKRGQDVALRCDPISGHVSLYWYRQALGQGPEFLTYFNYEAQQDKSGLPNDRFSAERPEGSISTLTIQRTEQRDSAMYRCASSPSVNEKLFFGSGTQLSVL.